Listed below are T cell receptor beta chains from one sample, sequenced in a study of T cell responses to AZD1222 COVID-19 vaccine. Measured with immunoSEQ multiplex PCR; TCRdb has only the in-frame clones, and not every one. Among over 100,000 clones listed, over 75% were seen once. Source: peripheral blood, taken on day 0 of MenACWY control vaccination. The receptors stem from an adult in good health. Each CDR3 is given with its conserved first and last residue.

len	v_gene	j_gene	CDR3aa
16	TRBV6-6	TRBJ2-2	CASSYPDRGGTGELFF
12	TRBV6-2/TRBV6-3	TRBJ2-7	CASSNSYYEQYF
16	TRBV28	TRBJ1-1	CASTVPQGRGNTEAFF
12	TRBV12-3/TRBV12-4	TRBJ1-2	CASSNGREGYTF
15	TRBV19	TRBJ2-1	CASTTEDREGNEQFF
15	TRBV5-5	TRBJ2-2	CASSGTGAMTGELFF
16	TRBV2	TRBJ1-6	CASSEQGKSGNSPLHF
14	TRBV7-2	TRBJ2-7	CASSLETGVYEQYF
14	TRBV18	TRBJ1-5	CASSPGSSNQPQHF
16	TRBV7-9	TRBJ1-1	CASSSRTAEGDTEAFF
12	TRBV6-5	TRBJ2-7	CASSSQGAEQYF
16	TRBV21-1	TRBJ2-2	CASSKDRGRGTGELFF
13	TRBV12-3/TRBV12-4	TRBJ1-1	CASIGRFNTEAFF
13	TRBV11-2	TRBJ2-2	CASGDTNTGELFF
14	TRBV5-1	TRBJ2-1	CASSLGVDFGEQFF
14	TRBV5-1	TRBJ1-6	CASSRQRENSPLHF
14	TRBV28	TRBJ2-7	CASSFAQGPYEQYF
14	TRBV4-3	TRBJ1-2	CASSQVISSYGYTF
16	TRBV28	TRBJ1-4	CASIPRRGFSNEKLFF
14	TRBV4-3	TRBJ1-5	CASSQGAGGQPQHF
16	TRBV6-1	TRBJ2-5	CASSEVGQIARGTQYF
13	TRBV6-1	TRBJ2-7	CASSEAAIGEQYF
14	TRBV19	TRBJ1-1	CASSIGGANTEAFF
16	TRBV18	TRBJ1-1	CASSPQSGARDTEAFF
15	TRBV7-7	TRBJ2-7	CASSPDRGLSYEQYF
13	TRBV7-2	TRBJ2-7	CASSPVRVDEQYF
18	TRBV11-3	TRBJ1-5	CASSLDPRGAGRRQPQHF
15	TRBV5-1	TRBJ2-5	CASSLGSAGGETQYF
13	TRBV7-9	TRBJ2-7	CASSQSPVYEQYF
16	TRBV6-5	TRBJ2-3	CASSYLRQGPTDTQYF
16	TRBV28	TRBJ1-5	CASSSNGQGMNQPQHF
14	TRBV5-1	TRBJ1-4	CASSFAEKMEKLFF
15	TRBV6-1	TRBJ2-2	CASSELLGDTGELFF
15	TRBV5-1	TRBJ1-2	CASSLSAQGAQGYTF
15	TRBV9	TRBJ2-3	CASSVDTPSTDTQYF
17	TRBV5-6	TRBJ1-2	CASSLGGTVQFNYGYTF
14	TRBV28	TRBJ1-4	CASSSAQVNEKLFF
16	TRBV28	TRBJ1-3	CASSPPSGSRRNTIYF
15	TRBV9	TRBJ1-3	CASRRGDARRNTIYF
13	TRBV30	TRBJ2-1	CAWSLAGYNEQFF
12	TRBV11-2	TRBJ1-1	CASGGVITEAFF
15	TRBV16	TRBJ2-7	CASSPGLLLSGEQYF
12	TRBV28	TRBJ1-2	CASSRSGYGYTF